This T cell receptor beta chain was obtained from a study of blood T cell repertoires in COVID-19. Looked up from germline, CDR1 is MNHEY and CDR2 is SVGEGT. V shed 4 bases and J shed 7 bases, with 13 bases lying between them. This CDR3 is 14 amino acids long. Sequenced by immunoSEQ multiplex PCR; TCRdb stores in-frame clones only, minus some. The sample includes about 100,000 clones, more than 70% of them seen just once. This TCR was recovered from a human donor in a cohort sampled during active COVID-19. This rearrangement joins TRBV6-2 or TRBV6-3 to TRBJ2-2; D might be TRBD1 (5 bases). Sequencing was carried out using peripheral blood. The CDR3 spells CASSSQGLGGELFF. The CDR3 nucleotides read TGTGCCAGCAGTTCCCAGGGATTGGGCGGGGAGCTGTTTTTT.